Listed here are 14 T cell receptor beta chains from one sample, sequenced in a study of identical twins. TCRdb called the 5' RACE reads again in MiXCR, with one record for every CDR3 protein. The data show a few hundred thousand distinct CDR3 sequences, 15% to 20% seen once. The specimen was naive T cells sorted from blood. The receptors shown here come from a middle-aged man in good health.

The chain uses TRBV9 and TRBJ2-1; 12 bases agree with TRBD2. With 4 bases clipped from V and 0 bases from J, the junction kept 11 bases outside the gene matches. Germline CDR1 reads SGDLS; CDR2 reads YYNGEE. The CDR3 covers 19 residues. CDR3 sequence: CASSWGELAGGPSYNEQFF. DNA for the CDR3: TGTGCCAGCAGCTGGGGGGAGCTAGCGGGAGGGCCCTCCTACAATGAGCAGTTCTTC.

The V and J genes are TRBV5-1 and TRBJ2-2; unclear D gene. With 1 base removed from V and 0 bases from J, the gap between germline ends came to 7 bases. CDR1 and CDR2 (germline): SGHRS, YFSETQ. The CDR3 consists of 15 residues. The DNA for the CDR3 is TGCGCCAGCAGCTTGTGGCAGGCGAACACCGGGGAGCTGTTTTTT. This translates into CASSLWQANTGELFF.

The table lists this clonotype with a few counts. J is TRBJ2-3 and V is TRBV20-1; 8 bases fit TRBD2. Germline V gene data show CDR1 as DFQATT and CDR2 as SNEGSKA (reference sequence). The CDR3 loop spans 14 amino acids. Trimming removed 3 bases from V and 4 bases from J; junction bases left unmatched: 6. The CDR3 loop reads CSASSPGGPDTQYF. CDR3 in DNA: TGCAGTGCTAGTTCACCGGGGGGGCCAGATACGCAGTATTTT.

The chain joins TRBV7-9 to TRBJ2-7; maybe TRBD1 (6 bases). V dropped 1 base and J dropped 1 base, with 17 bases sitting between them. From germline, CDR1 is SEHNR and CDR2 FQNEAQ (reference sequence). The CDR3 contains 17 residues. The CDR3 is CASSLEGWGRGSYEQYF. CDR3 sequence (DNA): TGTGCCAGCAGCTTAGAGGGTTGGGGCAGGGGTTCCTACGAGCAGTACTTC.

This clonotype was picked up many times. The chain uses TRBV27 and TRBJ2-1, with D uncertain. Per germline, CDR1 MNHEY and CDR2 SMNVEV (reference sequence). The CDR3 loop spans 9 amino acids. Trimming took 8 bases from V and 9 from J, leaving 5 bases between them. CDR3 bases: TGTGCCAGCCTTGGTGAGCAGTTCTTC. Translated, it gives CASLGEQFF.

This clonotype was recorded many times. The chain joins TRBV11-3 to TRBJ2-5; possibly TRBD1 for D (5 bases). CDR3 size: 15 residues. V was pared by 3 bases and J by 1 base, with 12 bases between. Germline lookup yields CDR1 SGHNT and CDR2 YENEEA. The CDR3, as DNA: TGTGCCAGCAGCTTGAAGGGGAACCCCCAAGAGACCCAGTACTTC. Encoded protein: CASSLKGNPQETQYF.

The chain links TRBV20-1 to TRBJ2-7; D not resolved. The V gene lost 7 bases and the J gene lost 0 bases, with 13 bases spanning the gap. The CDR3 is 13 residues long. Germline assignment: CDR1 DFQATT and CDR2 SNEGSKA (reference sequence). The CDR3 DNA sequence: TGCAGTGGGGTTTGGGAAAGCTCCTACGAGCAGTACTTC. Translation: CSGVWESSYEQYF.

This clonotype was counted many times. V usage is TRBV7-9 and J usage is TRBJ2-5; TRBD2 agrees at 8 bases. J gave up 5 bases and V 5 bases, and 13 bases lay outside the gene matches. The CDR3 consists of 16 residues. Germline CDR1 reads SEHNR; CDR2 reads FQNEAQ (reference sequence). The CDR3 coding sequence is TGTGCCAGCAGCATCCTTGCGGGGGGTCTCCAGGAGACCCAGTACTTC. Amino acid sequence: CASSILAGGLQETQYF.

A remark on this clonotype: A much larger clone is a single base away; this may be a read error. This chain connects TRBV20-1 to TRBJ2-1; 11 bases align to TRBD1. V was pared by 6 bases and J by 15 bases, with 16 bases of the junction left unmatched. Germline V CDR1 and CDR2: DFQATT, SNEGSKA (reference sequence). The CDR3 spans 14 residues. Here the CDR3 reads CSAARTGGDQSRFF. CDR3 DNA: TGCAGTGCCGCAAGGACAGGGGGCGATCAATCTCGGTTCTTC.

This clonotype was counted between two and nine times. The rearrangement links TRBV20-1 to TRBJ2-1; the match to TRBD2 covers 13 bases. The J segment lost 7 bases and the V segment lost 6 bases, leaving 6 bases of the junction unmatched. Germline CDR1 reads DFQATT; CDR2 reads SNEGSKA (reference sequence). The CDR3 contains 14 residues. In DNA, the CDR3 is TGCAGTGCAGTACTAGCGGGAGGGATTAATGAGCAGTTCTTC. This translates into CSAVLAGGINEQFF.

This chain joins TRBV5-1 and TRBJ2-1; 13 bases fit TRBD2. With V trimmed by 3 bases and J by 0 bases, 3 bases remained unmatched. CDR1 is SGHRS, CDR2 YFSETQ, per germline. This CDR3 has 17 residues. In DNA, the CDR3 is TGCGCCAGCAGCTGGACTAGCGGGAGCGTCTCCTACAATGAGCAGTTCTTC. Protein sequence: CASSWTSGSVSYNEQFF.

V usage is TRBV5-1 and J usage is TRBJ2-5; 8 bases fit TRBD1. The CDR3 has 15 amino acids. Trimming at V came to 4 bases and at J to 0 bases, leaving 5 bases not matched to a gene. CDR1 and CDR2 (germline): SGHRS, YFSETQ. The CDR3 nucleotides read TGCGCCAGCAGCAGCGGACAGGGACACCAAGAGACCCAGTACTTC. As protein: CASSSGQGHQETQYF.

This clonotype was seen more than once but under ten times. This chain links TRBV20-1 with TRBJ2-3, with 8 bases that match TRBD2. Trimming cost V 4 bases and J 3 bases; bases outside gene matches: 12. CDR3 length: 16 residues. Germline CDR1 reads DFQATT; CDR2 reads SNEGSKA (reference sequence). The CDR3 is CSAKGIRTSITDTQYF. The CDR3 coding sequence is TGCAGTGCTAAGGGCATCCGGACTAGCATAACAGATACGCAGTATTTT.

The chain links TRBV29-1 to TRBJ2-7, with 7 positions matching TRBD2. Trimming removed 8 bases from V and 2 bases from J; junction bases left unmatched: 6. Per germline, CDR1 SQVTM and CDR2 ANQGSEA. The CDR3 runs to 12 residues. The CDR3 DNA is TGCAGCACCCGGGGACTAACCTACGAGCAGTACTTC. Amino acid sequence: CSTRGLTYEQYF.